The next 31 T cell receptor beta chains were all read from a single sample in a study of T cell changes during pregnancy in multiple sclerosis (dated by TCRdb to the late 2010s). Libraries were prepared through the immunoSEQ multiplex PCR assay. TCRdb holds this immuneACCESS table with in-frame rearrangements only. Some clones are missing; in checked studies, unresolved V genes explain under half, and the rest has no known cause. The sample has about 77,000 clones on record, roughly 90% of them singletons. The ten biggest clones cover less than 2.5% of the sample. The sequences come from peripheral blood, collected before pregnancy. These receptors originate from a female donor with multiple sclerosis, enrolled in a pregnancy study.

Here the CDR3 DNA reads TGCGCCAGCAGCTCAGCCGGGACAGCCGATGAAAAACTGTTTTTT. It encodes CASSSAGTADEKLFF. The J gene is TRBJ1-4, the V gene TRBV5-1; 7 bases are a match to TRBD1. CDR3 length equals 15 residues. The V and J ends lost 3 bases and 6 bases, in that order; junction bases with no gene match: 8. The germline V gene encodes CDR1 SGHRS and CDR2 YFSETQ.

The chain has TRBV9 and TRBJ2-7, with 12 nucleotides matching TRBD2. V lost 3 bases to trimming and J lost 4 bases; unmatched junction nucleotides: 8. The CDR3 length is 16 residues. In germline, CDR1 is SGDLS, CDR2 YYNGEE. CDR3: CASSAGLAGTSYEQYF. The CDR3 DNA reads as TGTGCCAGCAGCGCCGGACTAGCGGGGACCTCTTACGAGCAGTACTTC.

The V gene is TRBV18, the J gene TRBJ1-2; 10 bases align to TRBD1. The CDR3 consists of 15 residues. Trimming at V came to 3 bases and at J to 8 bases, leaving 9 bases not matched to a gene. CDR1 is KGHSH, CDR2 LQKENI, per germline. CDR3 region: CASSPRDRGSSGYTF. CDR3 bases: TGTGCCAGCTCACCGAGGGACAGGGGATCATCGGGCTACACCTTC.

The V call is TRBV9, the J call TRBJ2-7; 8 bases are shared with TRBD2. Looked up from germline, CDR1 is SGDLS and CDR2 is YYNGEE. Losses at the gene ends were 0 bases for V and 5 bases for J; bases not matched to a gene: 10. The CDR3 is made up of 16 amino acids. In nucleotides, the CDR3 is TGTGCCAGCAGCGTAGCTATTACGGGGGGGCCCGACGAGCAGTACTTC. Translated: CASSVAITGGPDEQYF.

This sequence joins TRBV28 and TRBJ1-5; 9 positions agree with TRBD1. The length of the CDR3 is 17 residues. V was pared by 4 bases and J by 3 bases, with 10 bases of the junction left unmatched. Germline CDR1 reads MDHEN; CDR2 reads SYDVKM. For the CDR3, the DNA is TGTGCCAGCAGTTCTGTTACGGGACAGGGTCTCAATCAGCCCCAGCATTTT. Translation: CASSSVTGQGLNQPQHF.

A word on this clone: The junction shows a germline mismatch at one end, possibly a read error. The chain has TRBV4-3 and TRBJ2-7; D is possibly TRBD1 (6 bases). The CDR3 loop spans 13 amino acids. Germline CDR1 LGHNA, CDR2 YSLEER. The CDR3 DNA follows: TGCGCCAGCAGCCAAGGCTTCCGGGACACTGCTTCCTTC. It is translated as CASSQGFRDTASF.

V usage is TRBV4-3 and J usage is TRBJ2-3, with D tentatively TRBD1 (5 bases). The CDR3 has 15 residues. Looked up from germline, CDR1 is LGHNA and CDR2 is YSLEER. Trimming shortened V by 4 bases and J by 2 bases, and 13 bases separated the two germline ends. CDR3 coding DNA: TGCGCCAGCAGCCCAGCAGACAGCGACACAGATACGCAGTATTTT. Its translation is CASSPADSDTDTQYF.

Written as DNA, the CDR3 is TGCGCCAGCAGCTCTCTAGCGGGGGAGTACAATGAGCAGTTCTTC. Amino acid sequence: CASSSLAGEYNEQFF. This chain connects TRBV5-1 to TRBJ2-1, with 10 positions matching TRBD2. The germline V gene encodes CDR1 SGHRS and CDR2 YFSETQ. J lost 4 bases, V lost 3 bases, and 4 bases had no gene match. CDR3 length equals 15 residues.

The rearrangement uses TRBV5-1 and TRBJ1-4; 10 bases map to TRBD1. Germline CDR1 is SGHRS and CDR2 is YFSETQ. The ends lost 0 bases at V and 6 bases at J; junction bases unmatched: 5. The CDR3 runs to 16 residues. The CDR3 spells CASSLGVGQGYEKLFF. CDR3 nucleotides: TGCGCCAGCAGCTTGGGTGTGGGACAGGGGTATGAAAAACTGTTTTTT.

The CDR3 nucleotides read TGTGCCAGCAGCCCGGACAGGTTTCCCTACGAGCAGTACTTC. Protein product: CASSPDRFPYEQYF. The chain carries TRBV7-2 and TRBJ2-7; 7 bases align to TRBD1. CDR1 and CDR2 (germline): SGHTA, FQGNSA. V was clipped by 5 bases and J by 2 bases; unmatched bases: 6. This CDR3 is 14 amino acids long.

Only one count was recorded for this clone. The chain carries TRBV2 and TRBJ1-1, with D maybe TRBD1 (5 bases). The CDR3 totals 14 residues. Germline V gene data show CDR1 as SNHLY and CDR2 as FYNNEI. V was pared by 4 bases and J by 0 bases, with 9 bases between. The CDR3 nucleotides read TGTGCCAGCAGTGGACAGCCAATGAACACTGAAGCTTTCTTT. Translation: CASSGQPMNTEAFF.

The chain recombines TRBV4-1 with TRBJ2-5; 8 bases agree with TRBD2. This CDR3 contains 17 residues. Germline V lookup: CDR1 MGHRA, CDR2 YSYEKL. The V segment lost 0 bases and the J segment 1 base; nucleotides outside the gene matches: 7. The CDR3 loop reads CASSQDIGGGRQETQYF. CDR3 sequence (DNA): TGCGCCAGCAGCCAAGATATCGGGGGGGGCCGCCAAGAGACCCAGTACTTC.

The chain links TRBV9 to TRBJ1-5, with a possible D match to TRBD1 (6 bases). The CDR3 runs 14 residues. In germline, CDR1 is SGDLS, CDR2 YYNGEE. V lost 3 bases, J lost 4 bases, and 11 bases lay in between. The CDR3 is CASSGGQRNQPQHF. The CDR3 coding sequence is TGTGCCAGCAGCGGCGGACAGAGAAATCAGCCCCAGCATTTT.

This clone has a handful of counts. The V gene is TRBV2, the J gene TRBJ1-1, with TRBD1 as a possible D gene (5 bases). V lost 6 bases, J lost 10 bases, and 12 bases lay in between. CDR3 size: 11 residues. Germline assignment: CDR1 SNHLY and CDR2 FYNNEI. This CDR3 is CASSGGVGAFF. The CDR3 DNA sequence: TGTGCCAGCAGCGGGGGGGTCGGAGCTTTCTTT. The variable domain in full, with the rest retrieved from reference TRBV2 and TRBJ1-1, is EPEVTQTPSHQVTQMGQEVILRCVPISNHLYFYWYRQILGQKVEFLVSFYNNEISEKSEIFDDQFSVERPDGSNFTLKIRSTKLEDSAMYFCASSGGVGAFFGQGTRLTVV.

For the CDR3, the DNA is TGTGCCAGCAGCGTAGGGGGGGGGCGAGAGACCCAGTACTTC. This codes for CASSVGGGRETQYF. The gene calls are TRBV9 and TRBJ2-5, with D possibly being TRBD2 (7 bases). The CDR3 has 14 amino acids. Germline V gives CDR1 SGDLS, CDR2 YYNGEE. With 0 bases removed from V and 4 bases from J, the gap between germline ends came to 10 bases.

The chain carries TRBV5-8 and TRBJ1-1; TRBD1 matches at 10 bases. The CDR3 totals 15 residues. V dropped 2 bases and J dropped 5; count of bases not matched to a gene: 6. Germline CDR1 and CDR2: SGHTS and YDEGEE. The CDR3 is CASSLRTGGRTEAFF. The CDR3 region has the DNA TGTGCCAGCAGCTTAAGGACAGGGGGGAGGACTGAAGCTTTCTTT.

This clone was observed a handful of times. The V and J genes are TRBV19 and TRBJ2-2; 7 nucleotides agree with TRBD2. Trimming at V came to 5 bases and at J to 7 bases, leaving 13 bases not matched to a gene. This CDR3 spans 16 amino acids. Looked up from germline, CDR1 is LNHDA and CDR2 is SQIVND (reference sequence). CDR3 residues: CASSSTGGRDGGELFF. CDR3 coding DNA: TGTGCCAGTAGTTCTACGGGGGGTAGGGACGGCGGGGAGCTGTTTTTT. Full variable domain (missing parts from reference TRBV19 and TRBJ2-2): DGGITQSPKYLFRKEGQNVTLSCEQNLNHDAMYWYRQDPGQGLRLIYYSQIVNDFQKGDIAEGYSVSREKKESFPLTVTSAQKNPTAFYLCASSSTGGRDGGELFFGEGSRLTVL.

The rearrangement uses TRBV6-5 and TRBJ2-7; no clear D. The germline V gene has CDR1 MNHEY and CDR2 SVGAGI. Trimming removed 3 bases at V and 3 bases at J, with 9 bases between. The CDR3 runs to 13 residues. CDR3 DNA: TGTGCCAGCAGTTATGGCCCAAACTACGAGCAGTACTTC. Translated, it gives CASSYGPNYEQYF.

The V gene is TRBV7-2, the J gene TRBJ2-5; TRBD1 matches 8 bases. J gave up 4 bases and V 3 bases, and 7 bases lay outside the gene matches. The CDR3 is 15 residues long. CDR1 and CDR2 from the germline V gene are SGHTA and FQGNSA. The CDR3 sequence: CASSFGQGPGETQYF. CDR3 DNA sequence: TGTGCCAGCAGCTTTGGACAGGGTCCGGGAGAGACCCAGTACTTC.

The chain carries TRBV5-6 and TRBJ1-2, with D hard to call. The CDR3 consists of 13 residues. V lost 3 bases, J lost 2 bases, and 8 bases lay in between. Germline lookup yields CDR1 SGHDT and CDR2 YYEEEE. CDR3 amino acids: CASSSDINYGYTF. CDR3 DNA sequence: TGTGCCAGCAGCTCCGACATAAACTATGGCTACACCTTC. Drawing the rest from reference TRBV5-6 and TRBJ1-2, the complete variable domain is DAGVTQSPTHLIKTRGQQVTLRCSPKSGHDTVSWYQQALGQGPQFIFQYYEEEERQRGNFPDRFSGHQFPNYSSELNVNALLLGDSALYLCASSSDINYGYTFGSGTRLTVV.

This clone was counted a single time. The chain combines TRBV30 with TRBJ2-7; D is perhaps TRBD1 (7 bases). Trimming left V 3 bases short and J 1 base short, with 16 bases between. Looked up from germline, CDR1 is GTSNPN and CDR2 is SVGIG (reference sequence). The CDR3 has 15 amino acids. CDR3 region: CAWSGEAGGSYEQYF. The CDR3 bases are TGTGCCTGGAGCGGGGAGGCAGGGGGATCCTACGAGCAGTACTTC.

This sequence joins TRBV9 and TRBJ2-3, with 8 bases identical to TRBD2. Germline CDR1 SGDLS, CDR2 YYNGEE. CDR3 size: 16 residues. V shed 0 bases, J shed 2 bases, and the junction held 5 bases outside the gene matches. The CDR3 DNA follows: TGTGCCAGCAGCGTAGGTCCGGGGGGGCCCACAGATACGCAGTATTTT. This sequence encodes CASSVGPGGPTDTQYF. Looking up the rest from reference TRBV9 and TRBJ2-3 gives the full variable domain: DSGVTQTPKHLITATGQRVTLRCSPRSGDLSVYWYQQSLDQGLQFLIQYYNGEERAKGNILERFSAQQFPDLHSELNLSSLELGDSALYFCASSVGPGGPTDTQYFGPGTRLTVL.

The gene calls are TRBV7-3 and TRBJ1-2, with D possibly being TRBD1 (5 bases). Trimming removed 0 bases from V and 6 bases from J, with 11 bases in between. Germline CDR1 SGHTA, CDR2 FQGTGA. This CDR3 comprises 14 residues. The CDR3: CASSLTGGGNGYTF. The CDR3 DNA reads TGTGCCAGCAGCTTAACCGGGGGAGGGAATGGCTACACCTTC. Full variable domain (outside the CDR3, taken from reference TRBV7-3 and TRBJ1-2): GAGVSQTPSNKVTEKGKYVELRCDPISGHTALYWYRQSLGQGPEFLIYFQGTGAADDSGLPNDRFFAVRPEGSVSTLKIQRTERGDSAVYLCASSLTGGGNGYTFGSGTRLTVV.

The CDR3 DNA is TGCAGCGTGGACAGAGCCAGGGGACAGTCCGCCTATGGCTACACCTTC. Translation gives CSVDRARGQSAYGYTF. The V call is TRBV29-1, the J call TRBJ1-2; TRBD1 matches 7 bases. The CDR3 is 16 amino acids. CDR1 and CDR2 (germline): SQVTM, ANQGSEA. V shed 6 bases and J 4 bases; nucleotides not matched to a gene: 17.

The chain carries TRBV6-6 and TRBJ2-7, with D perhaps TRBD1 (6 bases). V lost 0 bases to trimming and J lost 0 bases, with 9 bases between them. The length of the CDR3 is 15 residues. Per the germline V gene, CDR1 is MNHNY and CDR2 is SVGAGI (reference sequence). The CDR3 region is CASSYSSGDSYEQYF. The CDR3 region has the DNA TGTGCCAGCAGTTACTCTTCAGGGGACTCCTACGAGCAGTACTTC.

The chain combines TRBV5-5 with TRBJ1-4, with TRBD1 matching 7 bases. The CDR3 contains 15 residues. Germline V gene lookup returns CDR1 SGHKS and CDR2 YYEKEE (reference sequence). V was pared by 4 bases and J by 4 bases, with 7 bases of the junction left unmatched. Here the CDR3 reads CASSPGTAINEKLFF. CDR3 DNA: TGTGCCAGCAGCCCCGGGACAGCCATTAATGAAAAACTGTTTTTT. The entire variable domain, with the rest obtained from reference TRBV5-5 and TRBJ1-4, is as follows: DAGVTQSPTHLIKTRGQQVTLRCSPISGHKSVSWYQQVLGQGPQFIFQYYEKEERGRGNFPDRFSARQFPNYSSELNVNALLLGDSALYLCASSPGTAINEKLFFGSGTQLSVL.

V usage is TRBV7-2 and J usage is TRBJ2-5; D may be TRBD2 (7 bases). Germline CDR1 reads SGHTA; CDR2 reads FQGNSA. Trimming left V 5 bases short and J 5 bases short, with 15 bases between. The CDR3 runs to 14 residues. The CDR3 bases are TGTGCCAGCAGCCAGCAACGGGGGGCCGAGACCCAGTACTTC. Its translation is CASSQQRGAETQYF.

V usage is TRBV14 and J usage is TRBJ1-2, with 8 nucleotides matching TRBD1. The germline V gene encodes CDR1 SGHDN and CDR2 FVKESK. This CDR3 region has 15 residues. The V segment lost 1 base and the J segment 8 bases; nucleotides outside the gene matches: 9. The CDR3 region has the DNA TGTGCCAGCAGCCAAGCCCCGGACAGGGTGTGGGGCTACACCTTC. It is translated as CASSQAPDRVWGYTF.

The rearrangement uses TRBV19 and TRBJ1-5; 7 bases fit TRBD1. Unmatched junction bases numbered 6, after V lost 5 bases and J lost 2 bases. Germline CDR1 and CDR2: LNHDA and SQIVND (reference sequence). The CDR3 covers 15 residues. The CDR3 protein is CASSPIDRGNQPQHF. CDR3 in DNA: TGTGCCAGTAGTCCAATAGACAGGGGCAATCAGCCCCAGCATTTT.

In its sample, this clone ranks as medium-sized. This rearrangement joins TRBV6-1 to TRBJ2-7; tentative D call: TRBD2 (5 bases). Per germline, CDR1 MNHNS and CDR2 SASEGT. The CDR3 contains 11 residues. V lost 5 bases, J lost 6 bases, and 8 bases lay in between. The CDR3 sequence: CASSLSGEQYF. CDR3 bases: TGTGCCAGCAGTCTGAGCGGCGAGCAGTACTTC.

This clone was detected only once. The V and J genes are TRBV27 and TRBJ2-7, with 8 bases that match TRBD1. Germline-derived CDR1 and CDR2 are MNHEY and SMNVEV (reference sequence). V was clipped by 6 bases and J by 4 bases; unmatched bases: 14. The CDR3 totals 16 residues. The CDR3 DNA reads TGTGCCAGCAGCCTGTACGGACAGGGATTAGAATACGAGCAGTACTTC. Residues: CASSLYGQGLEYEQYF.